A single count supports the clone carrying this T cell receptor (beta chain). The antigen remains undetermined. CDR1 is SGHKS and CDR2 is YYEKEE in the germline V gene (reference sequence). The ends lost 1 base at V and 7 bases at J; junction bases unmatched: 8. This CDR3 has 15 amino acids. Use of 60 Vbeta and 13 Jbeta primers characterized the PCR. Clones were sequenced by immunoSEQ multiplex PCR, and TCRdb holds only the in-frame ones, with some missing. This sample carries roughly 130,000 clones, 75% to 85% of them seen once, and the ten largest clones take more than 2.5%. The source of the sample is a study of cytomegalovirus exposure and HLA in healthy donors. Study-level points and caveats: Later work showed greater clonal expansion in HLA-associated TCR beta chains than in equally common others. Apparent HLA restriction characterized most CMV-associated TCR beta chains in a later analysis.

The sequencing sample was made of PBMCs. The receptor's source is a male donor in good health and CMV-seronegative. The chain uses TRBV5-5 and TRBJ2-1, with 7 positions matching TRBD1. In nucleotides, the CDR3 is TGTGCCAGCAGCTTGACCTTCACAGGGGCAAATGAGCAGTTCTTC. Translation gives CASSLTFTGANEQFF.